This entry features one T cell receptor beta chain sequence. The sample is drawn from a study of blood T cells in healthy people across ages. Then a second PCR, running roughly 6 to 11 cycles, was carried out with a sample-barcoded 5' primer and a J-beta primer mix. TCRdb itself ran the 5' RACE reads through MiXCR, one entry per CDR3 protein. This sample has 890,000 or so distinct CDR3 sequences, with approximately 65% found just once. The CDR3 sequence is 14 residues long. CDR1 is DFQATT, CDR2 SNEGSKA, per germline (reference sequence). The V gene end was trimmed by 6 bases and the J gene end by 4 bases; junction bases not matched to a gene: 8.

The rearrangement uses TRBV20-1 and TRBJ1-1; TRBD1 aligns across 10 bases. The sequence was obtained from a man aged 25 to 40 in good health. Material for sequencing was blood. CDR3 sequence (DNA): TGCAGTGCAGTCCGACAGGGGGCTGTCACTGAAGCTTTCTTT. Translated: CSAVRQGAVTEAFF.